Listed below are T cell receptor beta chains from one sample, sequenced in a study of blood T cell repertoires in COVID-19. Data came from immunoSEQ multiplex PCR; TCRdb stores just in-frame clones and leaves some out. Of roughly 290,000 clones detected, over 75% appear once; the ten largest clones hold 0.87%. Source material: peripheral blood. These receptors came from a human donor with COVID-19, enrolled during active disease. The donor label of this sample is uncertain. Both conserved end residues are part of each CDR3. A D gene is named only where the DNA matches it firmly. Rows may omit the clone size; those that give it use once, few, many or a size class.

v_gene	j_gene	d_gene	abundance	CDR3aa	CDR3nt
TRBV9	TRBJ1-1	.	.	CASSSHSGNTEAFF	TGTGCCAGCAGCTCGCACTCAGGGAACACTGAAGCTTTCTTT
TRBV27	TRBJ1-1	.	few	CASSFGTNTEAFF	TGTGCCAGCAGTTTTGGCACGAACACTGAAGCTTTCTTT
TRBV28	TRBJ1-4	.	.	CASSPSQGGEKLFF	TGTGCCAGCAGCCCGTCCCAGGGAGGGGAAAAACTGTTTTTT
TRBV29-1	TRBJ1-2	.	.	CSRLGGRGYGYTF	TGCAGCCGCCTGGGGGGGCGCGGGTATGGCTACACCTTC
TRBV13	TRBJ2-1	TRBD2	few	CASSLRGGSYNEQFF	TGTGCCAGCAGTCTCCGGGGGGGGAGCTACAATGAGCAGTTCTTC
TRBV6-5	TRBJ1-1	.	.	CASSYSMNTEAFF	TGTGCCAGCAGTTATTCCATGAACACTGAAGCTTTCTTT
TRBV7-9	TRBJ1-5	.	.	CASSLGGRQPQHF	TGTGCCAGCAGCTTAGGGGGGCGACAGCCCCAGCATTTT
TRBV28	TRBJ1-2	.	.	CASSLPGWGYTF	TGTGCCAGCAGTTTACCCGGGTGGGGCTACACCTTC
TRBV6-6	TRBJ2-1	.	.	CASSLNSLIGDEQFF	TGTGCCAGCAGTTTGAACAGTCTTATAGGGGATGAGCAGTTCTTC
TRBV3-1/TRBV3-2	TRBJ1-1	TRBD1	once	CASSRPGGLVNTEAFF	TGTGCCAGCAGCCGACCAGGGGGCCTGGTGAACACTGAAGCTTTCTTT
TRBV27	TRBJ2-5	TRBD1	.	CASSFGSTGPQETQYF	TGTGCCAGCAGCTTCGGATCGACAGGGCCCCAAGAGACCCAGTACTTC
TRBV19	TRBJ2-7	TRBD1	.	CASSIRDRGIYEQYF	TGTGCCAGTAGTATTAGGGACAGGGGCATCTACGAGCAGTACTTC
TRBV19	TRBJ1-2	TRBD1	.	CASSPSTGGWGYTF	TGTGCCAGTAGCCCCAGTACAGGGGGCTGGGGCTACACCTTC
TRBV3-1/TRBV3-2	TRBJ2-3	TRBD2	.	CASSSREALAGGIPKYF	TGTGCCAGCAGCTCAAGAGAGGCACTAGCGGGAGGAATCCCGAAGTATTTT
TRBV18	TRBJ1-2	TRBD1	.	CASSPQRQGREYGYTF	TGTGCCAGCTCACCACAGAGACAGGGACGGGAGTATGGCTACACCTTC
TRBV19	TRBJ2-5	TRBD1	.	CATDPSGQGRETQYF	TGTGCCACCGACCCCTCGGGACAGGGAAGAGAGACCCAGTACTTC
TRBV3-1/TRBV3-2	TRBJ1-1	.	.	CASSSQTVGTEAFF	TGTGCCAGCAGCTCGCAGACAGTAGGCACTGAAGCTTTCTTT
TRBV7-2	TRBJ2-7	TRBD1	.	CASSGQGSNHEQYF	TGTGCCAGCAGCGGACAGGGGTCGAACCACGAGCAGTACTTC
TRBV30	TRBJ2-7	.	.	CAWSDRPTPYEQYF	TGTGCCTGGTCGGACAGACCGACCCCCTACGAGCAGTACTTC
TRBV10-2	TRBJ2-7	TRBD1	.	CASSLGTGISYEQYF	TGCGCCAGCAGTTTAGGGACAGGCATCTCCTACGAGCAGTACTTC
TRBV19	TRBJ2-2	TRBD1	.	CASSILGQGNTGELFF	TGTGCCAGTAGTATCCTCGGACAGGGGAACACCGGGGAGCTGTTTTTT
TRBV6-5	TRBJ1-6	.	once	CASNRVRNSPLHF	TGTGCCAGCAACAGGGTTCGGAATTCACCCCTCCACTTT
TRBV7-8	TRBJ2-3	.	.	CASSPHTDTQYF	TGTGCCAGCAGCCCCCACACAGATACGCAGTATTTT
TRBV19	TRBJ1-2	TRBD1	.	CASSIGRQGYGYTF	TGTGCCAGTAGTATCGGGAGACAGGGCTATGGCTACACCTTC
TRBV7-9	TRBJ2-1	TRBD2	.	CASSASGSSYNEQFF	TGTGCCAGCAGCGCTAGCGGGAGCTCCTACAATGAGCAGTTCTTC